A selection of T cell receptor beta chains follows, all from one sample in a study of cytomegalovirus exposure and HLA in healthy donors. Produced via immunoSEQ multiplex PCR; TCRdb's table is partial and in-frame only. This table has almost 85,000 clones, just under 80% appearing once. Specimen: PBMCs. The receptor set was obtained from a male donor in good health and CMV-seropositive. Each CDR3 is given with its conserved first and last residue. A D gene is named only where the DNA matches it firmly. Size is stated for part of the rows, as once, few or many counts, or as a class when the clone is expanded.

j_call cdr3_length d_call clone_size v_call cdr3_aa cdr3_nt
TRBJ1-4 15 - - TRBV28 CASSLRGTRNEKLFF TGTGCCAGCAGTTTAAGGGGGACGAGAAATGAAAAACTGTTTTTT
TRBJ2-4 17 TRBD1 - TRBV28 CASSLSQGNRGRGGQYF TGTGCCAGCAGTTTAAGTCAGGGGAACAGGGGGCGAGGAGGACAGTACTTC
TRBJ2-1 16 TRBD2 - TRBV29-1 CSVGTSGGASYNEQFF TGCAGCGTTGGAACTAGCGGGGGAGCCTCCTACAATGAGCAGTTCTTC
TRBJ2-1 16 TRBD2 - TRBV6-4 CASSDEGAGAGNEQFF TGTGCCAGCAGCGACGAGGGAGCGGGAGCAGGTAATGAGCAGTTCTTC
TRBJ2-7 13 TRBD2 - TRBV7-9 CASSSRTRDEQYF TGTGCCAGCAGCTCCCGGACTAGAGACGAGCAGTACTTC
TRBJ2-3 16 - - TRBV4-2 CASSQESSPRTDTQYF TGTGCCAGCAGCCAAGAGTCTAGCCCCCGCACAGATACGCAGTATTTT
TRBJ2-2 14 - - TRBV15 CATSRGEVTGELFF TGTGCCACCAGCCGCGGGGAGGTAACCGGGGAGCTGTTTTTT
TRBJ2-7 13 - - TRBV11-2 CATLPKSSYEQYF TGTGCCACCCTACCCAAGAGCTCCTACGAGCAGTACTTC
TRBJ2-7 14 - many TRBV19 CASSPSPGPYEQYF TGTGCCAGTAGTCCTTCTCCAGGGCCCTACGAGCAGTACTTC
TRBJ2-2 15 TRBD1 - TRBV6-6 CASSRTGVGTGELFF TGTGCCAGTAGTCGGACAGGGGTGGGCACCGGGGAGCTGTTTTTT
TRBJ1-5 15 - - TRBV7-8 CASSKLGTTHQPQHF TGTGCCAGCAGCAAACTCGGGACTACGCATCAGCCCCAGCATTTT
TRBJ1-5 15 TRBD1 - TRBV28 CASSKRQGANQPQHF TGTGCCAGCAGCAAAAGGCAGGGGGCGAATCAGCCCCAGCATTTT
TRBJ1-6 14 TRBD1 - TRBV5-6 CASNLGTANSPLHF TGTGCCAGCAACCTCGGGACAGCTAATTCACCCCTCCACTTT
TRBJ1-4 14 - - TRBV5-4 CASSLRQEGEKLFF TGTGCCAGCAGCTTGAGGCAGGAGGGGGAAAAACTGTTTTTT
TRBJ2-5 11 - - TRBV20-1 CSASPKETQYF TGCAGTGCTAGCCCCAAAGAGACCCAGTACTTC
TRBJ1-5 13 - - TRBV5-4 CASSIDLNQPQHF TGTGCCAGCAGCATAGATCTCAATCAGCCCCAGCATTTT
TRBJ2-3 17 TRBD2 few TRBV29-1 CSVVGTSGITSTDTQYF TGCAGCGTTGTCGGGACTAGCGGGATAACTAGCACAGATACGCAGTATTTT
TRBJ2-2 15 - - TRBV2 CASSSGQSNTGELFF TGTGCCAGCAGCTCCGGACAATCGAACACCGGGGAGCTGTTTTTT
TRBJ2-6 15 - few TRBV6-5 CASRGWEFGANVLTF TGTGCCAGCAGGGGGTGGGAGTTCGGGGCCAACGTCCTGACTTTC
TRBJ1-1 15 TRBD1 - TRBV6-1 CASSKDRVSDTEAFF TGTGCCAGCAGTAAGGACAGGGTTTCGGATACTGAAGCTTTCTTT
TRBJ2-1 15 - - TRBV9 CASSVVSIGENEQFF TGTGCCAGCAGCGTAGTAAGTATCGGAGAAAATGAGCAGTTCTTC
TRBJ2-5 15 - - TRBV10-3 CAIRVLEPRGETQYF TGTGCCATCAGAGTACTAGAACCCCGGGGAGAGACCCAGTACTTC
TRBJ1-5 13 - once TRBV19 CASSIKGEQPQHF TGTGCCAGTAGTATTAAGGGGGAACAGCCCCAGCATTTT
TRBJ2-5 16 TRBD1 - TRBV28 CASSTHRDRLQETQYF TGTGCCAGCAGTACTCACCGGGACAGGTTACAAGAGACCCAGTACTTC
TRBJ2-7 14 TRBD1 - TRBV10-3 CAIRPGQNIYEQYF TGTGCCATCAGGCCGGGACAGAACATCTACGAGCAGTACTTC
TRBJ1-1 12 - - TRBV25-1 CASSRLNTEAFF TGTGCCAGCAGTCGTTTGAACACTGAAGCTTTCTTT
TRBJ2-4 14 TRBD1 - TRBV2 CASRFQTGINIQYF TGTGCCAGCCGTTTTCAGACAGGGATTAACATTCAGTACTTC
TRBJ2-1 18 TRBD2 - TRBV5-1 CASSLRDLFVGRENEQFF TGCGCCAGCAGCTTGAGGGACTTATTCGTGGGGCGGGAGAATGAGCAGTTCTTC
TRBJ1-1 16 - - TRBV19 CASSIVSRNLNTEAFF TGTGCCAGTAGTATAGTCTCCAGGAACCTCAACACTGAAGCTTTCTTT
TRBJ1-2 15 TRBD1 - TRBV15 CATSPGTGTDYGYTF TGTGCCACCAGTCCCGGGACAGGGACCGACTATGGCTACACCTTC
TRBJ1-4 15 - - TRBV27 CASSRFGGTGEKLFF TGTGCCAGCAGTCGATTCGGGGGTACGGGGGAAAAACTGTTTTTT
TRBJ1-5 17 TRBD1 - TRBV7-9 CSSSLKTGQGGNQPQHF TGTTCCAGCAGCTTAAAAACCGGACAGGGCGGCAATCAGCCCCAGCATTTT
TRBJ1-3 14 - - TRBV29-1 CSVLDSSSGNTIYF TGCAGCGTTTTGGACTCGAGCTCTGGAAACACCATATATTTT
TRBJ2-5 15 TRBD2 once TRBV4-1 CASSQGGLAGETQYF TGCGCCAGCAGCCAAGGAGGACTAGCGGGAGAGACCCAGTACTTC
TRBJ2-7 15 TRBD2 few TRBV28 CASSTPSAGGYEQYF TGTGCCAGCAGTACCCCCTCGGCGGGGGGCTACGAGCAGTACTTC
TRBJ1-2 13 TRBD1 - TRBV30 CAWRGQGIYGYTF TGTGCCTGGAGGGGACAGGGTATCTATGGCTACACCTTC
TRBJ1-2 14 - - TRBV6-1 CASSEHGGRDGYTF TGTGCCAGCAGTGAACACGGAGGACGGGATGGCTACACCTTC
TRBJ1-4 14 - - TRBV19 CASSIAGLGEKLFF TGTGCCAGTAGTATTGCGGGGTTAGGCGAAAAACTGTTTTTT
TRBJ1-1 17 - - TRBV15 CATSRDYEGGTASEAFF TGTGCCACCAGCAGAGATTATGAAGGAGGGACCGCCAGTGAAGCTTTCTTT
TRBJ2-6 14 - - TRBV10-3 CAITQDSGANVLTF TGTGCCATCACCCAGGACTCTGGGGCCAACGTCCTGACTTTC
TRBJ1-1 15 - - TRBV6-1 CASKTWRALNTEAFF TGTGCCAGCAAGACGTGGAGGGCCTTAAACACTGAAGCTTTCTTT
TRBJ2-3 15 - once TRBV6-5 CASRGTSVLTDTQYF TGTGCCAGCAGGGGGACATCGGTTCTCACAGATACGCAGTATTTT
TRBJ2-1 16 TRBD1 - TRBV19 CASSGDRTGGFDEQFF TGTGCCAGTAGTGGCGACAGGACAGGCGGTTTCGATGAGCAGTTCTTC
TRBJ1-2 17 TRBD1 - TRBV4-3 CASSQTLGQGASYGYTF TGCGCCAGCAGCCAAACGCTGGGACAGGGGGCGTCTTATGGCTACACCTTC
TRBJ2-7 15 TRBD2 - TRBV7-9 CASSFPLAGVGEQYF TGTGCCAGCAGCTTCCCGCTAGCGGGAGTAGGAGAGCAGTACTTC
TRBJ2-2 16 TRBD1 - TRBV6-4 CASSEIQGAGTGELFF TGTGCCAGCAGTGAAATACAGGGGGCCGGTACCGGGGAGCTGTTTTTT
TRBJ2-5 13 - once TRBV11-2 CASSLGGKETQYF TGTGCCAGCAGTCTAGGAGGGAAGGAGACCCAGTACTTC
TRBJ1-4 15 - few TRBV6-4 CASSDSAGAGEKLFF TGTGCCAGCAGTGACTCCGCAGGGGCAGGTGAAAAACTGTTTTTT
TRBJ2-7 13 - - TRBV29-1 CSVMTGATYEQYF TGCAGCGTTATGACAGGCGCTACCTACGAGCAGTACTTC
TRBJ1-2 17 TRBD1 - TRBV4-3 CASSPNPGQGGPYGYTF TGCGCCAGCAGCCCCAACCCGGGACAGGGGGGCCCCTATGGCTACACCTTC
TRBJ2-1 15 - - TRBV5-6 CASSLDPSSYNEQFF TGTGCCAGCAGCTTGGATCCTAGCTCCTACAATGAGCAGTTCTTC
TRBJ2-3 13 - - TRBV11-3 CASSSGIADTQYF TGTGCCAGCAGCTCGGGGATAGCAGATACGCAGTATTTT
TRBJ2-1 15 TRBD2 once TRBV19 CASRSWLAGNNEQFF TGTGCCAGTAGAAGTTGGCTAGCGGGAAACAATGAGCAGTTCTTC
TRBJ2-7 15 TRBD1 - TRBV7-8 CASTRGQGSIYEQYF TGTGCCAGCACCAGGGGACAGGGTTCTATCTACGAGCAGTACTTC
TRBJ2-6 14 TRBD1 - TRBV6-1 CASNRQGGANVLTF TGTGCCAGCAACAGACAGGGCGGGGCCAACGTCCTGACTTTC
TRBJ2-3 18 TRBD2 - TRBV9 CASSEGPSTSGSLGTQYF TGTGCCAGCAGCGAAGGGCCCTCGACTAGCGGGAGTCTGGGTACGCAGTATTTT
TRBJ2-1 17 TRBD2 - TRBV25-1 CASSELGGEGSYNEQFF TGTGCCAGCAGTGAACTAGGAGGGGAGGGCTCCTACAATGAGCAGTTCTTC
TRBJ2-1 16 - - TRBV13 CASSFSSGVSYNEQFF TGTGCCAGCAGCTTTTCCTCGGGAGTCTCCTACAATGAGCAGTTCTTC
TRBJ2-1 16 TRBD2 - TRBV7-9 CASSLGLREFYNEQFF TGTGCCAGCAGCTTAGGTTTGCGGGAGTTCTACAATGAGCAGTTCTTC